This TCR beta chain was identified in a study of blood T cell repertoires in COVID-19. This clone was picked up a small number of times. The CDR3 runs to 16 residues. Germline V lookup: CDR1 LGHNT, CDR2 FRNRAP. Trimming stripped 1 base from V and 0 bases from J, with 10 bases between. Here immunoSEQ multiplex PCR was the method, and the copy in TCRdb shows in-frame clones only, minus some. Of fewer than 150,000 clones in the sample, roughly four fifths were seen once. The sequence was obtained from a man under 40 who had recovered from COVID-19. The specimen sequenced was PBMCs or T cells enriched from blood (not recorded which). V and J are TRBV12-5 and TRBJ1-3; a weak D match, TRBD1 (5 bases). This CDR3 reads CASGLGQPGSGNTIYF. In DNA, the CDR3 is TGTGCTAGTGGTTTGGGACAGCCAGGCTCTGGAAACACCATATATTTT.